These T cell receptor beta chains were read from a single sample in a study of control samples from healthy donors and cancer patients. Sequenced by immunoSEQ multiplex PCR; TCRdb stores in-frame clones only, minus some. The data contain 150,000 to 200,000 clones, almost 90% of them seen just once; the ten biggest clones take up 1.5% to 2%. Sequences were obtained from blood. These receptors all come from a young man in good health. The CDR3 runs from the conserved cysteine through the conserved F or W. D genes are given only for firm matches. For some rows the clone size is stated as once, few or many, or as a class when expanded; others skip it.

J,D,size,V,CDR3,DNA
TRBJ1-2,TRBD1,.,TRBV20-1,CSASRSRDRVEGGYTF,TGCAGTGCTAGTCGGTCCCGGGACAGGGTTGAGGGAGGCTACACCTTC
TRBJ2-1,.,.,TRBV9,CASSVGGPHNEQFF,TGTGCCAGCAGCGTGGGGGGGCCCCACAATGAGCAGTTCTTC
TRBJ2-7,.,.,TRBV5-1,CASSFGQSSYEQYF,TGCGCCAGCAGCTTTGGACAGTCCTCCTACGAGCAGTACTTC
TRBJ1-4,.,.,TRBV18,CASSHGATNEKLFF,TGTGCCAGCTCACACGGGGCAACTAATGAAAAACTGTTTTTT
TRBJ2-3,.,once,TRBV6-4,CASSDYPVTDTQYF,TGTGCCAGCAGTGACTATCCCGTGACAGATACGCAGTATTTT
TRBJ1-6,.,.,TRBV2,CASRAGPDSPLHF,TGTGCCAGCAGGGCGGGCCCAGACTCACCCCTCCACTTT
TRBJ2-1,TRBD2,many,TRBV9,CASSPRPGTSQGDEQFF,TGTGCCAGCAGCCCCCGGCCTGGGACTAGCCAAGGGGATGAGCAGTTCTTC
TRBJ2-7,.,few,TRBV4-2,CASSLIQGPGSYEQYF,TGTGCCAGCAGCCTTATACAGGGTCCAGGTTCCTACGAGCAGTACTTC
TRBJ1-1,.,.,TRBV9,CASSPPNTGPNTEAFF,TGTGCCAGCAGCCCCCCGAACACAGGCCCGAACACTGAAGCTTTCTTT
TRBJ1-1,.,.,TRBV19,CASSSGDVGTEAFF,TGTGCCAGTAGTTCGGGGGACGTGGGCACTGAAGCTTTCTTT
TRBJ2-5,TRBD2,.,TRBV6-2/TRBV6-3,CASSPLAGAQETQYF,TGTGCCAGCAGTCCACTAGCGGGGGCCCAAGAGACCCAGTACTTC
TRBJ2-1,.,.,TRBV11-2,CASSLDRALGGNEQFF,TGTGCCAGCAGCTTAGATCGGGCCCTAGGTGGCAATGAGCAGTTCTTC
TRBJ1-2,.,.,TRBV6-5,CASRGQPGGYTF,TGTGCCAGCAGGGGACAACCGGGCGGCTACACCTTC
TRBJ1-5,.,.,TRBV6-5,CASSYRGSQPQHF,TGTGCCAGCAGTTATCGGGGGAGTCAGCCCCAGCATTTT
TRBJ1-2,.,.,TRBV29-1,CSVPTNYGYTF,TGCAGCGTCCCAACGAACTATGGCTACACCTTC
TRBJ2-6,.,.,TRBV5-6,CASSLVGANVLTF,TGTGCCAGCAGCTTGGTTGGGGCCAACGTCCTGACTTTC
TRBJ1-1,.,.,TRBV30,CAWGVGPNTEAFF,TGTGCCTGGGGGGTGGGACCGAACACTGAAGCTTTCTTT
TRBJ2-1,.,.,TRBV7-2,CASSLGRLEQFF,TGTGCCAGCAGCTTAGGCCGCTTAGAGCAGTTCTTC
TRBJ2-2,.,.,TRBV7-2,CASSLALNTGELFF,TGTGCCAGCAGCTTAGCACTCAACACCGGGGAGCTGTTTTTT
TRBJ1-2,.,.,TRBV10-3,CAISEGGGDTYGYTF,TGTGCCATCAGTGAAGGGGGTGGGGACACCTATGGCTACACCTTC
TRBJ2-1,.,.,TRBV6-6,CASSYGTTNEQFF,TGTGCCAGCAGTTACGGGACCACCAATGAGCAGTTCTTC
TRBJ1-1,.,.,TRBV5-4,CASSPTPALEAFF,TGTGCCAGCAGCCCCACCCCCGCGCTTGAAGCTTTCTTT
TRBJ1-1,TRBD1,.,TRBV5-8,CASTSSTGWVTDTEAFF,TGTGCCAGCACCTCCTCGACAGGGTGGGTAACGGACACTGAAGCTTTCTTT
TRBJ1-2,.,once,TRBV7-2,CASSLRTLGFGYTF,TGTGCCAGCAGCCTCCGTACCCTTGGATTTGGCTACACCTTC
TRBJ1-2,.,.,TRBV5-5,CASSLQGLLGYTF,TGTGCCAGCAGCTTACAGGGTTTGTTAGGCTACACCTTC
TRBJ2-1,TRBD2,.,TRBV4-1,CASSHVPSSGGANEQFF,TGCGCCAGCAGCCACGTCCCATCTAGCGGGGGGGCAAATGAGCAGTTCTTC
TRBJ2-1,.,.,TRBV14,CASSHHKQTEQFF,TGTGCCAGCAGCCACCACAAACAAACTGAGCAGTTCTTC
TRBJ2-7,.,.,TRBV7-8,CASSLIGRGQASYEQYF,TGTGCCAGCAGCTTGATTGGGAGGGGACAGGCCTCCTACGAGCAGTACTTC
TRBJ2-3,.,.,TRBV2,CASSPTTTEPDTQYF,TGTGCCAGCAGTCCAACGACCACCGAGCCAGATACGCAGTATTTT
TRBJ2-7,.,.,TRBV14,CASSLGQIYEQYF,TGTGCCAGCAGCCTTGGACAGATCTACGAGCAGTACTTC
TRBJ1-1,.,once,TRBV19,CASKSELNTEAFF,TGTGCCAGTAAGTCAGAGCTGAACACTGAAGCTTTCTTT
TRBJ1-2,.,.,TRBV28,CASSFAWARGHGYTF,TGTGCCAGCAGTTTCGCGTGGGCCCGCGGTCATGGCTACACCTTC
TRBJ2-3,.,.,TRBV5-4,CASSLARDTQYF,TGTGCCAGCAGCTTGGCGCGGGATACGCAGTATTTT
TRBJ1-1,TRBD1,.,TRBV6-5,CASKKDREAEAFF,TGTGCCAGCAAAAAGGACAGGGAGGCTGAAGCTTTCTTT
TRBJ1-5,.,.,TRBV19,CASSKPWGGQPQHF,TGTGCCAGTAGTAAACCCTGGGGGGGTCAGCCCCAGCATTTT
TRBJ2-5,.,.,TRBV7-2,CASSLLKAETQYF,TGTGCCAGCAGCTTATTGAAGGCGGAGACCCAGTACTTC
TRBJ2-1,.,few,TRBV7-2,CASSTGAGTFNEQFF,TGTGCCAGCAGCACGGGAGCCGGGACTTTCAATGAGCAGTTCTTC
TRBJ2-7,TRBD1,.,TRBV9,CASSVDGTGSSYEQYF,TGTGCCAGCAGCGTAGATGGGACAGGAAGTTCCTACGAGCAGTACTTC
TRBJ2-3,TRBD2,.,TRBV27,CASTQGGGRTDTQYF,TGTGCCAGCACCCAGGGCGGGGGACGCACAGATACGCAGTATTTT
TRBJ1-6,.,.,TRBV12-3/TRBV12-4,CASSLGGSPLHF,TGTGCCAGCAGTTTAGGAGGCTCACCCCTCCACTTT
TRBJ1-1,TRBD1,.,TRBV6-5,CASSYVEGQTEAFF,TGTGCCAGCAGTTACGTTGAGGGACAGACTGAAGCTTTCTTT
TRBJ2-3,.,.,TRBV7-9,CASSTGTRDTQYF,TGTGCCAGCAGCACAGGGACGAGGGATACGCAGTATTTT
TRBJ1-1,TRBD1,.,TRBV7-9,CASSMGTGTNTEAFF,TGTGCCAGCAGCATGGGGACAGGGACAAACACTGAAGCTTTCTTT
TRBJ1-1,.,.,TRBV5-8,CASSSLEAFF,TGTGCCAGCAGCTCCTTAGAAGCTTTCTTT
TRBJ2-7,TRBD1,.,TRBV30,CAWSVGTGDEQYF,TGTGCCTGGAGTGTAGGGACAGGGGACGAGCAGTACTTC